This T cell receptor beta chain was retrieved from a study of glioma-infiltrating T cells. Using RNA template, CDR3s of TCR alpha and beta were amplified with iRepertoire arm-PCR. Using its own MiXCR run on the multiplex PCR reads, TCRdb lists one record per CDR3 protein. Of roughly 350,000 distinct CDR3 sequences in the sample, roughly two fifths were seen once. Study-wide results and limits: Above-expected tissue-blood divergence occurred in all gliomas, most in low-grade ones. Only very few CDR3 sequences appeared in both tissue and blood.

This clonotype was detected only once. The antigen is unknown. A junction end diverges from the germline sequence, so it may reflect a read error. The CDR3 is 14 residues long. Input material: glioma tissue, nonneoplastic brain tissue, or PBMCs (not recorded which). The TCR comes from a human donor with low-grade glioma or glioblastoma, undergoing nonglioma brain surgery, or in good health (not recorded which). J is TRBJ1-1 and V is TRBV12-3 or TRBV12-4, with unresolved D. Written as DNA, the CDR3 is TGTGCCAGCAGTTCCTTCCCTAGGAACACTGGAGCTTTCTTT. Protein sequence: CASSSFPRNTGAFF.